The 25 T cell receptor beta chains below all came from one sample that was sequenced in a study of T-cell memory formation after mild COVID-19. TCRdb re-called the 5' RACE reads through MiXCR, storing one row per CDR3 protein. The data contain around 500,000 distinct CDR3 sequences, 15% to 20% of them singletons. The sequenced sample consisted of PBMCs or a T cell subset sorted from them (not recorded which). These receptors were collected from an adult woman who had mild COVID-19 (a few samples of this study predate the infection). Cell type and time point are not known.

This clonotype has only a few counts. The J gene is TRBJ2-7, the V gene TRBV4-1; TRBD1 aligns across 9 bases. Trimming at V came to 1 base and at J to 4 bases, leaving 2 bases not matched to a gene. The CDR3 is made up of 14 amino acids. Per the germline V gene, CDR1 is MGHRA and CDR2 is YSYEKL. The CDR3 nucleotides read TGCGCCAGCAGCCAAGGGACAGGGGTTTACGAGCAGTACTTC. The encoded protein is CASSQGTGVYEQYF.

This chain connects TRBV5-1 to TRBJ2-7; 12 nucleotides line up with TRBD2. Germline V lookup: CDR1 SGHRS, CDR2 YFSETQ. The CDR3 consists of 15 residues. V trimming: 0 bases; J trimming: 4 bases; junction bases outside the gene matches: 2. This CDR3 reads CASSLGGLAGYEQYF. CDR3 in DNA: TGCGCCAGCAGCTTGGGGGGACTAGCGGGTTACGAGCAGTACTTC.

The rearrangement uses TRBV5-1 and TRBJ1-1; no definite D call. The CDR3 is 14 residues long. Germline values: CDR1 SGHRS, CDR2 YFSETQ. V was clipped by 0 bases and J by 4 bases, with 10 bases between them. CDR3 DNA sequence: TGCGCCAGCAGCTTGGTCGAGGGCGGCACTGAAGCTTTCTTT. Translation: CASSLVEGGTEAFF.

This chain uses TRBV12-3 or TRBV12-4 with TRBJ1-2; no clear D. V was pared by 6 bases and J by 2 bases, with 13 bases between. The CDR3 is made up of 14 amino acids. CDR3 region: CASSLRPTNYGYTF. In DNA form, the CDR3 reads TGTGCCAGCAGCCTACGCCCCACAAACTATGGCTACACCTTC.

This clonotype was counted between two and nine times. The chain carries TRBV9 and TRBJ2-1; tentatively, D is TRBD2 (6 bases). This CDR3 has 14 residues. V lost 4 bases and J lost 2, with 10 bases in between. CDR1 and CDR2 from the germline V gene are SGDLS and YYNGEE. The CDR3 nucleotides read TGTGCCAGCAGCTCTCGGGAGCCCTACAATGAGCAGTTCTTC. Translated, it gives CASSSREPYNEQFF.

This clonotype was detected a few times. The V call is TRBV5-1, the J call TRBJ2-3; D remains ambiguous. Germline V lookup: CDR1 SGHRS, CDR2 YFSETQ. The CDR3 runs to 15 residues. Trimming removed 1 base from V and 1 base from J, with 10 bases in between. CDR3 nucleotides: TGCGCCAGCAGCTTGACGTCCCGGGGCACAGATACGCAGTATTTT. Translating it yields CASSLTSRGTDTQYF.

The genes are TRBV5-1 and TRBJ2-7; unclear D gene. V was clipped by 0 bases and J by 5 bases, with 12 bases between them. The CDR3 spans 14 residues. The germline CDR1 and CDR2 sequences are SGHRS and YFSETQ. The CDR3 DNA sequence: TGCGCCAGCAGCTTGGAAAGGTTATTGGACGAGCAGTACTTC. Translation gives CASSLERLLDEQYF.

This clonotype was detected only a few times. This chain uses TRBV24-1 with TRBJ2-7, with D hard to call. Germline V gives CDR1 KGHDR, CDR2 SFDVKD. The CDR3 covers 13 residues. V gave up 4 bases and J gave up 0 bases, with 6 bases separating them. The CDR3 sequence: CATSDASSYEQYF. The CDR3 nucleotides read TGTGCCACCAGTGACGCGAGCTCCTACGAGCAGTACTTC.

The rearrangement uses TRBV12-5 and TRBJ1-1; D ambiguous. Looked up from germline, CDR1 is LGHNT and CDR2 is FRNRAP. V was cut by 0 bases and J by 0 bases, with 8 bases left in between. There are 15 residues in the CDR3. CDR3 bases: TGTGCTAGTGGTTTGGTCCTAGGGATGAACACTGAAGCTTTCTTT. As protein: CASGLVLGMNTEAFF. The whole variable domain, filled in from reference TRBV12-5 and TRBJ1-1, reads DARVTQTPRHKVTEMGQEVTMRCQPILGHNTVFWYRQTMMQGLELLAYFRNRAPLDDSGMPKDRFSAEMPDATLATLKIQPSEPRDSAVYFCASGLVLGMNTEAFFGQGTRLTVV.

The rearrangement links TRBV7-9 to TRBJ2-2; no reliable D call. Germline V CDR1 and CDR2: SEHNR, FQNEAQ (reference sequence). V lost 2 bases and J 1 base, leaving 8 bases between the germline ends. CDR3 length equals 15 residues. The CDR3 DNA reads TGTGCCAGCAGCTTAAGGGCCGAGAACACCGGGGAGCTGTTTTTT. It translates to CASSLRAENTGELFF.

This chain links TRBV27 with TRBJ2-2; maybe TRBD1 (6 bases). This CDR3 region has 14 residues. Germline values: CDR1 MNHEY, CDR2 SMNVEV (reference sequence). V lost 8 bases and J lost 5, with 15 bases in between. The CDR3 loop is CASGTGSRTGELFF. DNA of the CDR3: TGTGCCAGCGGCACAGGGTCAAGGACCGGGGAGCTGTTTTTT.

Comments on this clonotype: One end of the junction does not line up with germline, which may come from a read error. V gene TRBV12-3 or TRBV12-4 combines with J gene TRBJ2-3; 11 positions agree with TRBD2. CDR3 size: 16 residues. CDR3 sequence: CASSRSGRGGTDMQYF. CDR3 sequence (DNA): TGTGCCAGCAGCCGTAGCGGGAGGGGGGGCACAGATATGCAGTATTTT.

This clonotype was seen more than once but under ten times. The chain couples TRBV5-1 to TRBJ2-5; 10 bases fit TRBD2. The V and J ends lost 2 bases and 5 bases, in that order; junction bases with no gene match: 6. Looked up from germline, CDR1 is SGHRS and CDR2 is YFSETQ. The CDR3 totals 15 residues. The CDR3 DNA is TGCGCCAGCAGCTTCCAGCGGGGGGGCCGGGAGACCCAGTACTTC. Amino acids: CASSFQRGGRETQYF.

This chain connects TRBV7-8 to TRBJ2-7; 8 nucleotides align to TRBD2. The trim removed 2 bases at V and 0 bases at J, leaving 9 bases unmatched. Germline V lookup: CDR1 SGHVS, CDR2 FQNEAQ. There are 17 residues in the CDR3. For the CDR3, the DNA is TGTGCCAGCAGCTTAATCCTAGCGGGTGAGGTCTCCTACGAGCAGTACTTC. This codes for CASSLILAGEVSYEQYF.

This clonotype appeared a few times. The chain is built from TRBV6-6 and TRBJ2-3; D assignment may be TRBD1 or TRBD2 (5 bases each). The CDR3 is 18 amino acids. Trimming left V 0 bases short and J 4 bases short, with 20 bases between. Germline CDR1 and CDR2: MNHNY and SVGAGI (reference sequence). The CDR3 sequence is CASSYSVFRDGDADTQYF. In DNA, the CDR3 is TGTGCCAGCAGTTACTCTGTCTTCCGGGATGGGGACGCAGATACGCAGTATTTT.

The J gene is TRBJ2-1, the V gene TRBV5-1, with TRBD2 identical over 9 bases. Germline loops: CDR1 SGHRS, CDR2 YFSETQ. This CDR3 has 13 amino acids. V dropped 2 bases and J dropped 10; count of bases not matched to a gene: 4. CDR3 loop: CASSLFSGGEQFF. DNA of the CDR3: TGCGCCAGCAGCTTATTTAGCGGGGGAGAGCAGTTCTTC. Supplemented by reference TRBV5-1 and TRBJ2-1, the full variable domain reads KAGVTQTPRYLIKTRGQQVTLSCSPISGHRSVSWYQQTPGQGLQFLFEYFSETQRNKGNFPGRFSGRQFSNSRSEMNVSTLELGDSALYLCASSLFSGGEQFFGPGTRLTVL.

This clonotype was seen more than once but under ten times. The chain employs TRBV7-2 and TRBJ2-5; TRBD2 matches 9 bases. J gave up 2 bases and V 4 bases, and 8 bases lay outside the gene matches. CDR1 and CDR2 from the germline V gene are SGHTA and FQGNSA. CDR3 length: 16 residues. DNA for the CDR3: TGTGCCAGCAGCTGGGCCGCGGGGGGGCTTCAAGAGACCCAGTACTTC. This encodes CASSWAAGGLQETQYF.

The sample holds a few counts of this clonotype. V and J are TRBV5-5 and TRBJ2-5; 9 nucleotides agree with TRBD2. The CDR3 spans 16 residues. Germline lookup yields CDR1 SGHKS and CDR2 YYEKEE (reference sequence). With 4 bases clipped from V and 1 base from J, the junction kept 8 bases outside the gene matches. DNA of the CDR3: TGTGCCAGCAGCCCCGGGGGCGGGGGGGTCCAAGAGACCCAGTACTTC. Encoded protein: CASSPGGGGVQETQYF.

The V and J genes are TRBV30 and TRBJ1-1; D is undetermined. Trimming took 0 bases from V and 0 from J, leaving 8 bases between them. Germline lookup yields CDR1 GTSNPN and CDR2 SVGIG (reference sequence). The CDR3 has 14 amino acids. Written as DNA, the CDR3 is TGTGCCTGGAGTGTAGACCGAGTGAACACTGAAGCTTTCTTT. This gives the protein CAWSVDRVNTEAFF.

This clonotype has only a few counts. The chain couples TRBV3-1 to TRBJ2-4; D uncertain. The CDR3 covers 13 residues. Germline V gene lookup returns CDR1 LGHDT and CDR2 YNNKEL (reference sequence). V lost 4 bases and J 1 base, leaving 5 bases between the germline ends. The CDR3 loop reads CASSLRAKNIQYF. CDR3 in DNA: TGTGCCAGCAGCCTACGGGCCAAAAACATTCAGTACTTC. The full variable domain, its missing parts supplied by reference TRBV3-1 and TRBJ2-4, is DTAVSQTPKYLVTQMGNDKSIKCEQNLGHDTMYWYKQDSKKFLKIMFSYNNKELIINETVPNRFSPKSPDKAHLNLHINSLELGDSAVYFCASSLRAKNIQYFGAGTRLSVL.

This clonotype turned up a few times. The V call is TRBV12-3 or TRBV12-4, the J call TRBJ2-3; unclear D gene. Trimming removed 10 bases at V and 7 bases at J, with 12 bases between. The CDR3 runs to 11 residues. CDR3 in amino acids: CATLRKNTQYF. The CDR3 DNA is TGTGCCACCCTTCGAAAAAATACGCAGTATTTT.

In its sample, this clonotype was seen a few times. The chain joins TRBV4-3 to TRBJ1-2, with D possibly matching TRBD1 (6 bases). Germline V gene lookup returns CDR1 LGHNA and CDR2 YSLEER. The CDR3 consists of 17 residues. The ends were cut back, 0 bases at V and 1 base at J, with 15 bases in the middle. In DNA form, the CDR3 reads TGCGCCAGCAGCCAAGATCGGAGGGTAGGGGGTAACTATGGCTACACCTTC. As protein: CASSQDRRVGGNYGYTF.

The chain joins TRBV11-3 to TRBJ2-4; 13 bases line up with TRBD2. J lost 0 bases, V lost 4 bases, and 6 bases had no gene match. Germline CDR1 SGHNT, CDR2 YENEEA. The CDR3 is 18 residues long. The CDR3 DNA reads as TGTGCCAGCAGCTCCCCGGGACTAGCGGGACGAGCCAAAAACATTCAGTACTTC. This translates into CASSSPGLAGRAKNIQYF.

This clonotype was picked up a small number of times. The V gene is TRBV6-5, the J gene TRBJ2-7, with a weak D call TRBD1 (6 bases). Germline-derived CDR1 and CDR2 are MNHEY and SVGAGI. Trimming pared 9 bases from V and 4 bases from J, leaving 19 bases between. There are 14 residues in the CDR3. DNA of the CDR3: TGTGCCAGTCAAGGACAGACTAATGGATACGAGCAGTACTTC. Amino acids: CASQGQTNGYEQYF.

CDR3 sequence reads: CASSRIQGVGAFF. DNA for the CDR3: TGTGCCAGCAGCCGAATACAGGGGGTTGGAGCTTTCTTT. The rearrangement joins TRBV7-2 to TRBJ1-1; the match to TRBD1 covers 8 bases. Germline V CDR1 and CDR2: SGHTA, FQGNSA. After removal of 5 bases from V and 10 bases from J, the junction contained 9 bases not matched to a gene. This CDR3 comprises 13 residues.